The 9 T cell receptor beta chains below were found in one sample sequenced in a study of cytomegalovirus exposure and HLA in healthy donors (dated by TCRdb to 2016 to 2017). To prepare the library, the immunoSEQ multiplex PCR assay was applied. The multiplex PCR relied on a mix of 60 forward primers for TCR Vbeta segments and 13 reverse primers for TCR Jbeta segments. In its TCRdb copy, this immuneACCESS table keeps in-frame sequences only and misses some clones. Where compared with another copy, unresolved V genes explain less than half of these, and the others have no known cause. This sample holds roughly 130,000 clones; around 83% were observed only once. The ten largest clones capture roughly 1.2% of the sample. The material sequenced was PBMCs. The origin of the receptors is a girl aged 2-10 years in good health and CMV-seronegative.

This clone occurred a few times. CDR3 protein: CASSPGTGVNEQYF. CDR3 nucleotide sequence: TGTGCCAGCAGCCCCGGGACAGGGGTAAACGAGCAGTACTTC. The rearrangement joins TRBV27 to TRBJ2-7, with TRBD1 matching over 10 bases. Germline V gene sequence: CDR1 MNHEY, CDR2 SMNVEV (reference sequence). CDR3 length: 14 amino acids. The junction had 7 bases not matched to a gene; V was cut back by 6 bases and J by 5 bases.

The rearrangement links TRBV9 to TRBJ1-1; 8 nucleotides line up with TRBD1. Germline V lookup: CDR1 SGDLS, CDR2 YYNGEE. The V segment lost 4 bases and the J segment 11 bases; nucleotides outside the gene matches: 13. The CDR3 spans 14 residues. This CDR3 reads CASSWGQDSYEAFF. In DNA, the CDR3 is TGTGCCAGCAGCTGGGGACAGGACTCGTACGAGGCTTTCTTT.

The rearrangement joins TRBV7-6 to TRBJ2-7, with D possibly TRBD2 on 6 matching bases. CDR3 size: 14 residues. From germline, CDR1 is SGHVS and CDR2 FNYEAQ. Between the trimmed V and J ends, which lost 0 bases and 6 bases, there was a span of 12 bases. The CDR3 reads CASSLAGLGGEQYF. The CDR3 nucleotides read TGTGCCAGCAGCTTAGCTGGGCTCGGGGGCGAGCAGTACTTC.

This chain uses TRBV6-4 with TRBJ1-5; 7 positions match TRBD1. This CDR3 contains 16 residues. Germline loops: CDR1 MRHNA, CDR2 SNTAGT. V was clipped by 6 bases and J by 0 bases; unmatched bases: 8. This chain's CDR3 is CASSEGTVYSNQPQHF. The CDR3 DNA reads TGTGCCAGCAGCGAAGGGACAGTCTATAGCAATCAGCCCCAGCATTTT.

The chain uses TRBV5-1 and TRBJ1-1, with 8 bases that match TRBD1. Per germline, CDR1 SGHRS and CDR2 YFSETQ. V lost 4 bases, J lost 3 bases, and 11 bases stayed unmatched. The CDR3 sequence is 16 residues long. CDR3 amino acids: CASSHTPGQAYTEAFF. CDR3 DNA sequence: TGCGCCAGCAGCCACACCCCGGGACAGGCTTACACTGAAGCTTTCTTT.

V gene TRBV27 combines with J gene TRBJ1-1, with D hard to call. From germline, CDR1 is MNHEY and CDR2 SMNVEV (reference sequence). V lost 0 bases, J lost 3 bases, and 8 bases lay in between. The CDR3 consists of 14 residues. The CDR3 here is CASSLSPGDTEAFF. The CDR3 DNA sequence: TGTGCCAGCAGTTTATCACCCGGGGACACTGAAGCTTTCTTT.

CDR3 nucleotides: TGTGCCAGCAGTCCATACCAGGGGGCTGAACAAGATACGCAGTATTTT. It translates to CASSPYQGAEQDTQYF. The V gene is TRBV27, the J gene TRBJ2-3; 8 positions agree with TRBD1. V was pared by 5 bases and J by 5 bases, with 12 bases of the junction left unmatched. This CDR3 region has 16 residues. Per the germline V gene, CDR1 is MNHEY and CDR2 is SMNVEV (reference sequence).

The chain has TRBV6-1 and TRBJ2-5; tentative D call: TRBD1 (5 bases). Looked up from germline, CDR1 is MNHNS and CDR2 is SASEGT. The V end was cut by 3 bases, the J end by 4 bases, with 15 bases between. The CDR3 runs 15 residues. The CDR3 nucleotides read TGTGCCAGCAGTGACCAGGGTCTAGTTGGAGAGACCCAGTACTTC. Translated: CASSDQGLVGETQYF.

The chain combines TRBV6-5 with TRBJ2-2; D gene unclear. Germline values: CDR1 MNHEY, CDR2 SVGAGI. The ends were cut back, 7 bases at V and 5 bases at J, with 11 bases in the middle. This CDR3 has 13 residues. The CDR3 spells CASTRRMTGELFF. In nucleotides, the CDR3 is TGTGCCAGCACGAGGAGAATGACCGGGGAGCTGTTTTTT.